This T cell receptor beta chain is drawn from a study of T-cell reconstitution after alpha-beta-depleted transplantation in children. Trimming stripped 1 base from V and 7 bases from J, with 11 bases between. CDR3 size: 13 residues. The germline CDR1 and CDR2 sequences are SGHRS and YFSETQ. Unique molecular identifiers were incorporated into the prepared TCRbeta library. Using its own MiXCR run on the PCR reads, TCRdb lists one record per CDR3 protein. The sample consists of 550,000 to 600,000 distinct CDR3 sequences, roughly 23% of them appearing once. This chain uses TRBV5-1 with TRBJ1-1; D is undetermined. The TCR originated in a boy under three years old who had a stem cell transplant for acute myeloid leukemia, so the T cells may come from the graft donor. The sequences come from PBMCs, mostly from graft donor cells, collected 360 days after TCRalphabeta/CD19-depleted stem cell transplant. The CDR3, as DNA: TGCGCCAGCAGCTTGCGGAGTCTAGATGAAGCTTTCTTT. Its translation is CASSLRSLDEAFF.